This TCR beta chain stems from a study of blood T cell repertoires in COVID-19. Study summary: Collection of acute and convalescent COVID-19 samples took place in the United States, Italy and Spain. The analysed material was cDNA or gDNA that came from T cells, B-cell-depleted T cells, or PBMCs.

Per the study methods: Quantification of nucleated cells was approximated via reference gene primer amplification. Libraries were prepared by immunoSEQ multiplex PCR; TCRdb keeps only in-frame clonotypes and omits some of them. The V and J calls and the clone size are those of that table, but D and trimming were determined from the DNA. The repertoire holds approximately 120,000 clones, with 75% to 85% as singletons. Germline V gene lookup returns CDR1 KGHSH and CDR2 LQKENI. The CDR3 runs to 15 residues. V shed 2 bases and J 1 base; nucleotides not matched to a gene: 4. The clonotype comes from a man aged 40-49 years with active or convalescent COVID-19. V usage is TRBV18 and J usage is TRBJ1-1; 7 positions match TRBD1. Sequenced: peripheral blood. Here the CDR3 DNA reads TGTGCCAGCTCACCAACGAGGGGGCGGAACACTGAAGCTTTCTTT. It is translated as CASSPTRGRNTEAFF.